A selection of T cell receptor beta chains follows, all from one sample in a study of T cell repertoires in cytomegalovirus infection. TCRdb re-called the reads through MiXCR, storing one row per CDR3 protein. The profile shows 450,000 to 650,000 distinct CDR3 sequences, around 40% of them singletons. Antigen specificity for these receptors is unknown. The sample was cultured PBMCs, taken from culture after CMV antigen stimulation. These TCRs come from a human donor in good health (CMV status not recorded). Some clones in this sample may be carry-over from other donors' samples. The CDR3 runs from the conserved cysteine through the conserved F or W. Fields, in order: V gene, CDR3 protein.

v_call: TRBV20-1; cdr3_aa: CSGDPVGEQETQYF
v_call: TRBV5-1; cdr3_aa: CASSLRGGDYTDTQYF
v_call: TRBV2; cdr3_aa: CASSESSGRDTQYF
v_call: TRBV7-4; cdr3_aa: CASSRQSLTEAFF
v_call: TRBV7-8; cdr3_aa: CASSLRGNTGELFF
v_call: TRBV20-1; cdr3_aa: CSARMDSETYEQYF
v_call: TRBV7-8; cdr3_aa: CASSLVPPTDMNTEAFF
v_call: TRBV27; cdr3_aa: CASSSWRTYNEQFF
v_call: TRBV20-1; cdr3_aa: CSAKPGRGDQPQHF
v_call: TRBV3-1; cdr3_aa: CASSALGHAGGYEQYF
v_call: TRBV7-2; cdr3_aa: CASSLYRGGGQPQHF
v_call: TRBV7-9; cdr3_aa: CASSFTSGNTIYF
v_call: TRBV24-1; cdr3_aa: CATSDPRAQGRETQYF
v_call: TRBV19; cdr3_aa: CASTLDGSQPQHF
v_call: TRBV6-6; cdr3_aa: CASTPRGVQETQYF
v_call: TRBV6-6; cdr3_aa: CASGRQFQETQYF
v_call: TRBV7-7; cdr3_aa: CASSPGPKETQYF
v_call: TRBV7-2; cdr3_aa: CASSVSKREATDTQYF
v_call: TRBV7-2; cdr3_aa: CASSRLPTGEAFF
v_call: TRBV6-8; cdr3_aa: CASSYRSGWSPLHF
v_call: TRBV7-6; cdr3_aa: CASSPKLAGELFF
v_call: TRBV7-9; cdr3_aa: CASVWTGGPYEQYF
v_call: TRBV7-2; cdr3_aa: CASSPLLASGDTQYF
v_call: TRBV27; cdr3_aa: CASSDSGPGREYF
v_call: TRBV19; cdr3_aa: CASSITIKNIQYF
v_call: TRBV6-1; cdr3_aa: CASRPTSGGKSYTQYF
v_call: TRBV4-1; cdr3_aa: CASSQPGTGAHEQFF
v_call: TRBV7-6; cdr3_aa: CASSPGTLLEQYF
v_call: TRBV3-1; cdr3_aa: CASSQGRLTSSYEQYF
v_call: TRBV20-1; cdr3_aa: CSARLGYTF
v_call: TRBV11-2; cdr3_aa: CASSSTTSGGLSTDTQYF